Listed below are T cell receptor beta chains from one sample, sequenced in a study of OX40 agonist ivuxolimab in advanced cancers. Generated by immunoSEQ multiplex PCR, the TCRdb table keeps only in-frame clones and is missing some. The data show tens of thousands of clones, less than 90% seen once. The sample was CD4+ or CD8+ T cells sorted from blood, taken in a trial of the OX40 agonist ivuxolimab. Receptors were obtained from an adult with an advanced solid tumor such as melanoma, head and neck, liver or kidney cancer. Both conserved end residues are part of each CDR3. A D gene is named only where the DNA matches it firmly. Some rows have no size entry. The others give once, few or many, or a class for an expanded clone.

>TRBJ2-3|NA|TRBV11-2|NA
CASSSLRGRDTDTQYF
TGTGCCAGCAGCTCATTAAGGGGAAGGGACACAGATACGCAGTATTTT
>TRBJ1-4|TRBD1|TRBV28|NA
CASLLGQGEKLFF
TGTGCCAGCCTCCTGGGACAGGGCGAAAAACTGTTTTTT
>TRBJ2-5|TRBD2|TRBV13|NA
CASSSGAGGRETQYF
TGTGCCAGCAGCTCTGGGGCGGGGGGGCGAGAGACCCAGTACTTC
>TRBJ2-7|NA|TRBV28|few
CATHRVGEQYF
TGTGCCACTCACAGGGTCGGGGAGCAGTACTTC
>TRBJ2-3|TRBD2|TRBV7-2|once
CASSSRTSGGRGDTQYF
TGTGCCAGCAGCTCCAGGACTAGCGGGGGGCGGGGAGATACGCAGTATTTT
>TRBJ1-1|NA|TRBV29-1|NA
CSVEVDPGYTEAFF
TGCAGCGTTGAAGTGGACCCAGGGTACACTGAAGCTTTCTTT
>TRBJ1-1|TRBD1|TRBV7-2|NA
CASSGQGNTEAFF
TGTGCCAGCAGCGGACAGGGGAACACTGAAGCTTTCTTT
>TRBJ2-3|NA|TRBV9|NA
CASSWTTGTDTQYF
TGTGCCAGCAGCTGGACTACTGGCACAGATACGCAGTATTTT
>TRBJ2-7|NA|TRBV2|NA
CATQQAYEQYF
TGTGCCACCCAACAAGCCTACGAGCAGTACTTC
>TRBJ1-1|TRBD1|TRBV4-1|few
CASSQDPPGQGFRRNTEAFF
TGCGCCAGCAGCCAAGACCCCCCTGGACAGGGGTTTCGGCGGAACACTGAAGCTTTCTTT
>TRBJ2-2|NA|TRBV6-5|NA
CASSYLGELFF
TGTGCCAGCAGTTACCTCGGGGAGCTGTTTTTT
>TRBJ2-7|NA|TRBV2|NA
CARVGCEQYF
TGTGCCCGCGTGGGCTGCGAGCAGTACTTC
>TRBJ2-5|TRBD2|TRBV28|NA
CASSPSLAGVETQYF
TGTGCCAGCAGCCCCTCTCTAGCGGGAGTAGAGACCCAGTACTTC
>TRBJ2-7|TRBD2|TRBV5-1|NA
CASSSQPGLGTAGEQYF
TGCGCCAGCAGCAGCCAACCGGGACTAGGTACGGCGGGCGAGCAGTACTTC
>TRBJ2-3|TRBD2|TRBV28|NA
CASSRTGTSGMLRPNADTQYF
TGTGCCAGCAGTCGGACCGGGACTAGCGGGATGTTAAGGCCTAACGCAGATACGCAGTATTTT
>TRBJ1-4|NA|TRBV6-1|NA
CASSEARLGANEKLFF
TGTGCCAGCAGTGAAGCCAGGCTAGGGGCTAATGAAAAACTGTTTTTT
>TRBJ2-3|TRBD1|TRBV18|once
CASSLRQGGLTDTQYF
TGTGCCAGCTCACTCAGACAGGGGGGCCTCACAGATACGCAGTATTTT
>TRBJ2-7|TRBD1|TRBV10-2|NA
CASSLQGRYYEQYF
TGCGCCAGCAGTTTACAGGGGCGATACTACGAGCAGTACTTC
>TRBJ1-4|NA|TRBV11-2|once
CASSLDRTATNEKLFF
TGTGCCAGCAGCTTAGATCGGACAGCCACTAATGAAAAACTGTTTTTT
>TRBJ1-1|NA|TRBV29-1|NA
CSVGRGKAFF
TGCAGCGTCGGGCGGGGGAAGGCTTTCTTT
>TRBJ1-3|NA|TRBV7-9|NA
CASSLAGTGNTIYF
TGTGCCAGCAGCTTAGCCGGAACTGGAAACACCATATATTTT
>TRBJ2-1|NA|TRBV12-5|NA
CASGRDVSDNEQFF
TGTGCTAGTGGGAGGGATGTAAGTGACAATGAGCAGTTCTTC
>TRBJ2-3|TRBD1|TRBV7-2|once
CASSSRQGSRADTQYF
TGTGCCAGCAGCTCACGACAGGGGTCGAGGGCAGATACGCAGTATTTT
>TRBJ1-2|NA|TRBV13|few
CASSLMGRDYGYTF
TGTGCCAGCAGCTTAATGGGGCGCGATTATGGCTACACCTTC
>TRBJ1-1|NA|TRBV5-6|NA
CASSVGSTEAFF
TGTGCCAGCAGCGTAGGGTCCACTGAAGCTTTCTTT
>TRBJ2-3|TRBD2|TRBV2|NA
CASRKGLGASTDTQYF
TGTGCCAGCAGAAAGGGACTAGGGGCGAGCACAGATACGCAGTATTTT
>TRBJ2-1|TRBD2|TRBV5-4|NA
CASSPRSGLAADEQFF
TGTGCCAGCAGCCCTCGATCGGGACTAGCGGCCGATGAGCAGTTCTTC
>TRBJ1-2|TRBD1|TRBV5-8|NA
CASSGVVGVGTVYGYTF
TGTGCCAGCAGCGGCGTCGTCGGGGTCGGGACAGTGTATGGCTACACCTTC
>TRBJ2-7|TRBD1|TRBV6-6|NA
CASRGQGLSYEQYF
TGTGCCAGCAGGGGACAGGGCTTATCCTACGAGCAGTACTTC
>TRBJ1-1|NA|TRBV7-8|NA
CASSLDRGENTEAFF
TGTGCCAGCAGCTTAGATCGGGGGGAGAACACTGAAGCTTTCTTT
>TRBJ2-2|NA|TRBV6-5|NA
CATSAQGNTGELFF
TGTGCCACGAGTGCCCAGGGAAACACCGGGGAGCTGTTTTTT
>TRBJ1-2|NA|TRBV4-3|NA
CASSQGDGYGYTF
TGCGCCAGCAGCCAGGGGGACGGCTATGGCTACACCTTC
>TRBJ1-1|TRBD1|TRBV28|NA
CASSSPGQGGTEAFF
TGTGCCAGCAGTTCCCCGGGACAGGGGGGCACTGAAGCTTTCTTT
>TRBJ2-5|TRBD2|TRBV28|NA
CASSFGGQRGVLKTQYF
TGTGCCAGCAGTTTCGGCGGTCAGCGGGGGGTTTTAAAGACCCAGTACTTC
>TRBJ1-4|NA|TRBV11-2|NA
CASSLRFEKLFF
TGTGCCAGCAGCTTACGTTTTGAAAAACTGTTTTTT
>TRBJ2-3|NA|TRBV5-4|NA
CASSPSGFTDTQYF
TGTGCCAGCAGCCCAAGCGGATTCACAGATACGCAGTATTTT
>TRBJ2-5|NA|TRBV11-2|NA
CASSLALNIPSVTQYF
TGTGCCAGCAGCTTAGCCCTAAATATTCCTTCAGTTACCCAGTACTTC
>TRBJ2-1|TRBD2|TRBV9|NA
CASSVLAANNEQFF
TGTGCCAGCAGCGTGCTAGCGGCAAACAATGAGCAGTTCTTC
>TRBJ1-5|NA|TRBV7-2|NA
CASSPDRQRPQHF
TGTGCCAGCAGCCCCGACAGGCAACGGCCCCAGCATTTT
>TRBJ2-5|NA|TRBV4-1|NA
CASSQEPRVETQYF
TGCGCCAGCAGCCAAGAGCCAAGGGTGGAGACCCAGTACTTC
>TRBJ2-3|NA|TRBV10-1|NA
CASSEGPHTDTQYF
TGCGCCAGCAGTGAGGGACCTCACACAGATACGCAGTATTTT
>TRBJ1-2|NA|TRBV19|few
CASSFTYGYTF
TGTGCCAGTAGTTTTACCTATGGCTACACCTTC
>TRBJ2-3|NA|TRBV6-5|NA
CASSGGTGSTDTQYF
TGTGCCAGCAGTGGCGGGACCGGTAGCACAGATACGCAGTATTTT
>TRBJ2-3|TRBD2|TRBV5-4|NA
CASSRTSGGFTDTQYF
TGTGCCAGCAGCCGGACTAGCGGGGGATTCACAGATACGCAGTATTTT
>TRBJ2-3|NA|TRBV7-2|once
CASSLVASFSTDTQYF
TGTGCCAGCAGCTTAGTGGCGAGTTTTAGCACAGATACGCAGTATTTT
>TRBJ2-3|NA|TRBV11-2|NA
CASSSPRRKGPDTQYF
TGTGCCAGCAGCTCCCCAAGGAGGAAGGGCCCAGATACGCAGTATTTT
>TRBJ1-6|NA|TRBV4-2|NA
CASSQDPQPPGYNSPLHF
TGTGCCAGCAGCCAAGATCCCCAACCCCCAGGGTATAATTCACCCCTCCACTTT
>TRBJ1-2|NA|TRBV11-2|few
CASTPALDYGYTF
TGTGCCAGCACCCCCGCACTAGATTATGGCTACACCTTC
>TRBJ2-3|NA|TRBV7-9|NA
CASSLPPPDTQYF
TGTGCCAGCAGCTTACCTCCACCAGATACGCAGTATTTT
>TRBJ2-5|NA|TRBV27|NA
CASSPPQETQYF
TGTGCCAGCAGTCCCCCCCAAGAGACCCAGTACTTC
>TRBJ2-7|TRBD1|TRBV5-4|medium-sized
CASSLAGGSEQYF
TGTGCCAGCAGCTTGGCAGGGGGCTCCGAGCAGTACTTC
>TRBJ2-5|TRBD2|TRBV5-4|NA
CASSPGTSVRVGETQYF
TGTGCCAGCAGCCCGGGAACTAGCGTGCGAGTGGGGGAGACCCAGTACTTC
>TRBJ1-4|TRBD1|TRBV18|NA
CASSGSTGIVEKLFF
TGTGCCAGCTCAGGATCGACAGGGATAGTCGAAAAACTGTTTTTT
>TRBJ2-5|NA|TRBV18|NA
CASSSSSGIETQYF
TGTGCCAGCTCTTCCTCCTCGGGGATCGAGACCCAGTACTTC
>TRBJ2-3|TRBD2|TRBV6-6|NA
CASRLSGRRADTQYF
TGTGCCAGCAGGCTTAGCGGGAGGAGGGCAGATACGCAGTATTTT